This T cell receptor beta chain was sequenced during a study of CD8+ T cells in alopecia areata. The trim removed 4 bases at V and 4 bases at J, leaving 11 bases unmatched. The CDR3 is 15 amino acids. Germline CDR1 reads GTSNPN; CDR2 reads SVGIG (reference sequence). Regarding treatment: oral pan-JAK inhibitor, 5-10 mg twice daily. cDNA prepared by RNA extraction and subsequent reverse transcription served as the template for sequencing. The method was immunoSEQ multiplex PCR; TCRdb's version includes in-frame clones alone and lacks a portion of them. The data show over 150,000 clones, more than 45% seen once.

The source was CD4+ T cells sorted from blood, collected at week 24, from a patient treated with tofacitinib. This TCR was sampled from a human donor with alopecia areata. V is TRBV30 and J is TRBJ2-3; TRBD2 aligns across 7 bases. The CDR3 sequence: CAWTTGAGVADTQYF. The CDR3 DNA sequence: TGTGCCTGGACCACGGGTGCGGGAGTCGCAGATACGCAGTATTTT.